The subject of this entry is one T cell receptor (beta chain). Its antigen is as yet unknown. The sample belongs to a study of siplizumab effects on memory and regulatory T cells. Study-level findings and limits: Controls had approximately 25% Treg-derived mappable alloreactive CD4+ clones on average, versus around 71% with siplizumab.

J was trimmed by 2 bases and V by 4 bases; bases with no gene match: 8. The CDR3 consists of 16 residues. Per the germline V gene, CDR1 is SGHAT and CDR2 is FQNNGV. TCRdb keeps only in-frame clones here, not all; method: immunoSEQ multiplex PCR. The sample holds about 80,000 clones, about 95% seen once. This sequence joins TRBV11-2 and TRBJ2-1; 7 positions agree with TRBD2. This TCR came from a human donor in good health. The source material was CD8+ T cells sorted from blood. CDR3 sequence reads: CASSSYGGRAYNEQFF. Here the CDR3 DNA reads TGTGCCAGCAGCTCATATGGGGGGAGGGCCTACAATGAGCAGTTCTTC.